The rows below give T cell receptor beta chains drawn from one sample of a study of blood T cell repertoires in COVID-19. The protocol was immunoSEQ multiplex PCR, while the TCRdb copy is restricted to in-frame clones and leaves out a portion. The sample holds under 300,000 clones, 70% to 90% seen once. Material for sequencing was peripheral blood. These receptor sequences come from a woman in her 70s with active or convalescent COVID-19. Both conserved end residues are part of each CDR3.

length,V,CDR3
13,TRBV18,CASSRTQNTEAFF
15,TRBV5-4,CASSLEQVWGGGYTF
13,TRBV24-1,CATKEGGGTEAFF
13,TRBV9,CASSVNPGNTIYF
15,TRBV5-6,CASSDWTGQRYGYTF
15,TRBV4-2,CASSQEAGGTTEAFF
13,TRBV29-1,CSVAQGSGNTIYF
15,TRBV5-1,CASSLDFYSGNTIYF
15,TRBV3-1/TRBV3-2,CASSPPTSGPETQYF
16,TRBV15,CATSSRDRVSGNTIYF
15,TRBV11-2,CASSPTSGGSYEQYF
14,TRBV6-5,CASSRGQGYYGYTF
15,TRBV7-2,CASSPGTASNQPQHF
14,TRBV7-2,CASSLGSFQETQYF
13,TRBV15,CATSGSFNSPLHF
16,TRBV6-5,CASRSGGTGATGELFF
15,TRBV6-5,CASTPGSSYNSPLHF